These 11 T cell receptor beta chains came from one sample sequenced in a study of T cell changes during pregnancy in multiple sclerosis. Measured with immunoSEQ multiplex PCR; TCRdb has only the in-frame clones, and not every one. This sample has about 93,000 clones, with around 92% found just once. The specimen was peripheral blood, collected after pregnancy. All receptors derive from a female donor with multiple sclerosis, enrolled in a pregnancy study.

The chain has TRBV19 and TRBJ2-2; D call uncertain. Germline CDR1 and CDR2: LNHDA and SQIVND (reference sequence). The CDR3 has 14 residues. Trimming pared 7 bases from V and 6 bases from J, leaving 15 bases between. The CDR3 is CASNPSRFPGELFF. The CDR3, as DNA: TGTGCCAGTAACCCCTCTCGGTTCCCCGGGGAGCTGTTTTTT.

This clone occurred once. The chain joins TRBV5-5 to TRBJ2-7, with 10 bases lining up with TRBD1. Germline trimming cut 0 bases from V and 3 bases from J; bases unmatched to any gene: 6. The CDR3 runs to 16 residues. The germline CDR1 and CDR2 sequences are SGHKS and YYEKEE (reference sequence). CDR3 in amino acids: CASSLDFDRGLYEQYF. CDR3 in DNA: TGTGCCAGCAGCTTGGATTTCGACAGGGGGCTCTACGAGCAGTACTTC. The full variable domain, rest sourced from reference TRBV5-5 and TRBJ2-7, is DAGVTQSPTHLIKTRGQQVTLRCSPISGHKSVSWYQQVLGQGPQFIFQYYEKEERGRGNFPDRFSARQFPNYSSELNVNALLLGDSALYLCASSLDFDRGLYEQYFGPGTRLTVT.

This chain joins TRBV11-2 and TRBJ1-2; TRBD1 matches 10 bases. The CDR3 loop spans 15 amino acids. Per germline, CDR1 SGHAT and CDR2 FQNNGV. V lost 6 bases to trimming and J lost 8 bases; unmatched junction nucleotides: 12. The CDR3 nucleotides read TGTGCCAGCAGATCTACAAAGGGACAGGGGAACGGCTACACCTTC. It yields the protein CASRSTKGQGNGYTF.

The chain carries TRBV19 and TRBJ1-3; no clear D. Trimming stripped 7 bases from V and 0 bases from J, with 13 bases between. This CDR3 spans 15 amino acids. Germline CDR1 is LNHDA and CDR2 is SQIVND (reference sequence). This CDR3 is CASKRDGRSGNTIYF. CDR3 in DNA: TGTGCCAGTAAGCGAGACGGTCGCTCTGGAAACACCATATATTTT.

The chain links TRBV29-1 to TRBJ2-7; TRBD2 agrees at 10 bases. Germline V gene lookup returns CDR1 SQVTM and CDR2 ANQGSEA. V shed 7 bases and J 4 bases; nucleotides not matched to a gene: 7. This CDR3 has 13 residues. CDR3 amino acids: CSGQREGGYEQYF. In DNA form, the CDR3 reads TGCAGCGGCCAGCGGGAGGGCGGGTACGAGCAGTACTTC.

The CDR3 bases are TGTGCCAGTACCTTGGACAGACTTAATCAGCCCCAGCATTTT. It is translated as CASTLDRLNQPQHF. V is TRBV19 and J is TRBJ1-5, with D possibly being TRBD1 (6 bases). This CDR3 is built from 14 residues. Germline V lookup: CDR1 LNHDA, CDR2 SQIVND (reference sequence). V was pared by 7 bases and J by 4 bases, with 14 bases between.

The V gene is TRBV27, the J gene TRBJ2-5; 7 bases map to TRBD1. Trimming at V came to 5 bases and at J to 2 bases, leaving 5 bases not matched to a gene. Per the germline V gene, CDR1 is MNHEY and CDR2 is SMNVEV (reference sequence). The CDR3 runs to 14 residues. CDR3: CASSQQGLQETQYF. CDR3 nucleotides: TGTGCCAGCAGTCAACAGGGGCTACAAGAGACCCAGTACTTC.

This chain connects TRBV9 to TRBJ1-1, with D possibly matching TRBD1 (6 bases). The CDR3 runs 14 residues. Per germline, CDR1 SGDLS and CDR2 YYNGEE. V shed 0 bases and J shed 3 bases, with 9 bases lying between them. CDR3 nucleotides: TGTGCCAGCAGCGTAGTCCCAGGGGACACTGAAGCTTTCTTT. Protein: CASSVVPGDTEAFF. Full variable domain (remainder filled in from reference TRBV9 and TRBJ1-1): DSGVTQTPKHLITATGQRVTLRCSPRSGDLSVYWYQQSLDQGLQFLIQYYNGEERAKGNILERFSAQQFPDLHSELNLSSLELGDSALYFCASSVVPGDTEAFFGQGTRLTVV.

This chain connects TRBV13 to TRBJ1-2; 9 bases match TRBD1. V shed 5 bases, J shed 8 bases, and the junction held 9 bases outside the gene matches. Germline-derived CDR1 and CDR2 are PRHDT and FYEKMQ (reference sequence). This CDR3 region has 14 residues. CDR3 sequence: CASSPQQGARGYTF. CDR3 bases: TGTGCCAGCAGCCCCCAACAGGGGGCGCGAGGCTACACCTTC.

This clone was seen just once. This sequence joins TRBV2 and TRBJ2-5; D is perhaps TRBD2 (6 bases). V shed 8 bases and J shed 4 bases, with 23 bases lying between them. Germline values: CDR1 SNHLY, CDR2 FYNNEI. CDR3 length equals 16 residues. The CDR3 DNA reads as TGTGCCAGCCGTAGTGGGAGGCTGACGGGAGTAGAGACCCAGTACTTC. Translation: CASRSGRLTGVETQYF.

The chain uses TRBV9 and TRBJ2-1; D remains unclear. CDR3 length equals 13 residues. V was trimmed by 3 bases and J by 10 bases, leaving 14 bases between them. The germline V gene encodes CDR1 SGDLS and CDR2 YYNGEE. CDR3 in amino acids: CASSAISFGEQFF. CDR3 coding DNA: TGTGCCAGCAGCGCTATCTCATTCGGGGAGCAGTTCTTC.